What follows describes a single T cell receptor (beta chain). The data are from a study of blood T cell repertoires in COVID-19. Study-level background: Samples taken during acute and convalescent COVID-19 were collected in the United States, Italy and Spain. T cells, B-cell-depleted T cells, or PBMCs provided the cDNA or gDNA that served as material.

Germline-derived CDR1 and CDR2 are SQVTM and ANQGSEA. V was shortened by 4 bases and J by 0 bases, with 11 bases between the two germline ends. The length of the CDR3 is 14 residues. Per the study methods: Reference gene primers were amplified, and this amplification served to estimate nucleated cell counts. Method: immunoSEQ multiplex PCR; TCRdb's copy keeps in-frame clones and lacks some. Clone size and V and J calls were adopted from that table, with D and trimming inferred from the DNA. The data contain roughly 41,000 clones, 80% to 90% of them singletons. The clonotype comes from a human donor in a cohort sampled during active COVID-19. The donor label of this sample is uncertain. Sequencing used peripheral blood. The gene calls are TRBV29-1 and TRBJ2-3; maybe TRBD2 (6 bases). The CDR3 loop reads CSVAEGSSTDTQYF. The CDR3 region has the DNA TGCAGCGTTGCGGAGGGATCTAGCACAGATACGCAGTATTTT.